These 25 T cell receptor beta chains were sequenced from one sample in a study of early T cells in non-severe SARS-CoV-2 infection. TCRdb redid the calling of the 5' RACE reads with MiXCR, one entry per CDR3 protein. The sample shows around 39,000 distinct CDR3 sequences, 7.5% to 9% of them seen only once. This sample comprised whole blood, obtained at baseline. The receptor set was obtained from an adult who was a healthcare worker with PCR-confirmed SARS-CoV-2 infection or an uninfected control (not recorded which).

The V call is TRBV15, the J call TRBJ1-5; D is unresolved. This CDR3 has 13 residues. The germline V gene encodes CDR1 LNHNV and CDR2 YYDKDF (reference sequence). Trimming removed 0 bases from V and 5 bases from J, with 5 bases in between. In DNA, the CDR3 is TGTGCCACCAGCAGAGATCTACATCAGCCCCAGCATTTT. Its protein is CATSRDLHQPQHF.

This clonotype was counted at least ten times. The chain is built from TRBV24-1 and TRBJ1-6; D is unclear. The V gene's germline CDR1 is KGHDR and CDR2 SFDVKD. The CDR3 runs 14 residues. V was cut by 2 bases and J by 5 bases, with 6 bases left in between. CDR3 in DNA: TGTGCCACCAGTGATTCCAGAAATAATTCACCCCTCCACTTT. Translation gives CATSDSRNNSPLHF.

This clonotype was recorded at least ten times. CDR3 loop: CASSIGPAAKNIQYF. DNA for the CDR3: TGTGCCAGCAGCATCGGGCCCGCGGCCAAAAACATTCAGTACTTC. The chain uses TRBV12-3 or TRBV12-4 and TRBJ2-4; D unresolved. There are 15 residues in the CDR3. V was pared by 6 bases and J by 1 base, with 13 bases between.

This clonotype was recorded many times. The genes are TRBV6-5 and TRBJ1-4, with 10 positions matching TRBD1. J gave up 7 bases and V 5 bases, and 4 bases lay outside the gene matches. The CDR3 totals 14 residues. Germline V CDR1 and CDR2: MNHEY, SVGAGI. The CDR3 DNA reads as TGTGCCAGCAGTCGGACAGGGGGGTCTGAAAAACTGTTTTTT. Encoded protein: CASSRTGGSEKLFF.

The chain is built from TRBV18 and TRBJ2-7; 9 bases match TRBD1. Losses at the gene ends were 1 base for V and 5 bases for J; bases not matched to a gene: 3. Looked up from germline, CDR1 is KGHSH and CDR2 is LQKENI. The CDR3 covers 14 residues. The CDR3 region is CASSPLWDRDEQYF. For the CDR3, the DNA is TGTGCCAGCTCACCACTGTGGGACAGGGACGAGCAGTACTTC.

This clonotype was seen more than once but under ten times. This sequence joins TRBV10-3 and TRBJ1-3; 8 bases agree with TRBD1. The germline V gene encodes CDR1 ENHRY and CDR2 SYGVKD. The CDR3 length is 17 residues. Losses at the gene ends were 7 bases for V and 0 bases for J; bases not matched to a gene: 11. The CDR3 DNA sequence: TGTGCCATCACCCCAGGGGGCCAGGGGAGCTCTGGAAACACCATATATTTT. Translating gives CAITPGGQGSSGNTIYF.

The chain is built from TRBV11-2 and TRBJ2-1; D gene uncertain. The CDR3 sequence is 11 residues long. Per the germline V gene, CDR1 is SGHAT and CDR2 is FQNNGV. The V end lost 2 bases, the J end lost 15 bases, and 11 bases lay between the germline ends. This CDR3 reads CASSLTPKRFF. CDR3 sequence (DNA): TGTGCCAGCAGCTTAACCCCCAAACGGTTCTTC.

This clonotype was found a few times. The V gene is TRBV20-1, the J gene TRBJ2-1, with 11 bases matching TRBD2. The junction had 3 bases not matched to a gene; V was cut back by 2 bases and J by 3 bases. The CDR3 contains 15 residues. CDR1 is DFQATT, CDR2 SNEGSKA, per germline (reference sequence). The CDR3 coding sequence is TGCAGTGCTAGAACGACTAGCGGGGACTACAATGAGCAGTTCTTC. Protein product: CSARTTSGDYNEQFF.

The rearrangement uses TRBV3-1 and TRBJ1-2, with no clear D. CDR3 length: 14 amino acids. Trimming took off 0 bases at V and 6 bases at J, with 11 bases between the two ends. Germline V gives CDR1 LGHDT, CDR2 YNNKEL (reference sequence). The CDR3 region is CASSQDGQSDGYTF. As DNA, the CDR3 is TGTGCCAGCAGCCAAGATGGCCAGAGCGATGGCTACACCTTC.

This clonotype was seen at least ten times. The chain combines TRBV5-1 with TRBJ2-1, with D perhaps matching TRBD2 (5 bases). CDR1 and CDR2 from the germline V gene are SGHRS and YFSETQ. Trimming took off 0 bases at V and 10 bases at J, with 14 bases between the two ends. The CDR3 has 14 amino acids. CDR3 sequence reads: CASSLEVSTGEQFF. As DNA, the CDR3 is TGCGCCAGCAGCTTGGAGGTATCGACGGGGGAGCAGTTCTTC.

In regard to this clonotype: Germline and junction disagree at one end, which may indicate a read error. The chain uses TRBV5-5 and TRBJ2-2; D call uncertain. CDR1 is SGHKS and CDR2 is YYEKEE in the germline V gene (reference sequence). The CDR3 is made up of 14 amino acids. The CDR3 protein is CASSLGSNTGELFF. The DNA of the CDR3 is TGTGCCAGCAGTTTGGGATCCAACACCGGGGAGCTGTTTTTT.

This clonotype has a handful of counts. The chain joins TRBV3-1 to TRBJ1-1; no definite D call. Germline V gene data show CDR1 as LGHDT and CDR2 as YNNKEL (reference sequence). This CDR3 spans 16 amino acids. The V end was cut by 0 bases, the J end by 6 bases, with 17 bases between. This chain's CDR3 is CASSQDRRITSPEAFF. The CDR3 nucleotides read TGTGCCAGCAGCCAAGATCGGCGTATAACATCCCCTGAAGCTTTCTTT.

This chain uses TRBV19 with TRBJ2-5; D may correspond to TRBD1 or TRBD2 (5 bases each). Germline lookup yields CDR1 LNHDA and CDR2 SQIVND (reference sequence). This CDR3 region has 15 residues. V gave up 3 bases and J gave up 2 bases, with 13 bases separating them. The CDR3 region is CASSINRDGQETQYF. DNA for the CDR3: TGTGCCAGTAGTATCAACCGGGACGGTCAAGAGACCCAGTACTTC.

The chain employs TRBV29-1 and TRBJ2-5; D uncertain. CDR3 length equals 11 residues. Trimming stripped 4 bases from V and 1 base from J, with 4 bases between. Germline lookup yields CDR1 SQVTM and CDR2 ANQGSEA. CDR3 protein: CSVGIQETQYF. Here the CDR3 DNA reads TGCAGCGTTGGAATCCAAGAGACCCAGTACTTC.

CDR3 region: CASTLLGAEAFF. In DNA form, the CDR3 reads TGTGCCAGCACCCTCTTGGGGGCAGAAGCTTTCTTT. This chain links TRBV12-3 or TRBV12-4 with TRBJ1-1; D is possibly TRBD1 (6 bases). The V gene lost 7 bases and the J gene lost 8 bases, with 14 bases spanning the gap. The CDR3 runs to 12 residues.

The chain couples TRBV6-5 to TRBJ1-1; no reliable D call. Germline V gene data show CDR1 as MNHEY and CDR2 as SVGAGI. V dropped 4 bases and J dropped 5 bases, with 14 bases sitting between them. The CDR3 has 14 amino acids. CDR3 sequence (DNA): TGTGCCAGCAGTTTGGCGGGATATGGAACTGAAGCTTTCTTT. Its protein product is CASSLAGYGTEAFF.

The chain couples TRBV6-6 to TRBJ1-3; possibly TRBD1 for D (6 bases). V was shortened by 2 bases and J by 2 bases, with 13 bases between the two germline ends. Germline CDR1 and CDR2: MNHNY and SVGAGI (reference sequence). This CDR3 region has 16 residues. The CDR3 spells CASSYATDSPGNTIYF. The CDR3 DNA reads as TGTGCCAGCAGTTACGCGACGGACAGCCCTGGAAACACCATATATTTT.

The chain uses TRBV5-1 and TRBJ2-3, with 9 bases lining up with TRBD1. V gave up 5 bases and J gave up 1 base; unmatched junction bases: 2. The CDR3 length is 14 residues. The germline V gene has CDR1 SGHRS and CDR2 YFSETQ. The CDR3 coding sequence is TGCGCCAGCAGATGGACAGGGGGCACAGATACGCAGTATTTT. This encodes CASRWTGGTDTQYF.

There are many counts of this clonotype. V gene TRBV5-1 combines with J gene TRBJ2-2; D is uncertain. This CDR3 is 18 amino acids long. V shed 4 bases and J shed 3 bases, with 22 bases lying between them. Germline CDR1 SGHRS, CDR2 YFSETQ. The CDR3 region has the DNA TGCGCCAGCAGCAAAAGATACGTAGGAATCGGCGACACCGGGGAGCTGTTTTTT. This codes for CASSKRYVGIGDTGELFF.

This clonotype showed up many times. The chain uses TRBV5-4 and TRBJ1-4; D gene ambiguous. The germline V gene encodes CDR1 SGHNT and CDR2 YYREEE (reference sequence). V dropped 0 bases and J dropped 4 bases, with 7 bases sitting between them. The CDR3 is made up of 14 amino acids. The CDR3 DNA sequence: TGTGCCAGCAGCTTGGGTCAGATTAATGAAAAACTGTTTTTT. Protein product: CASSLGQINEKLFF.

This clonotype was found a few times. This chain connects TRBV24-1 to TRBJ2-3; 10 nucleotides line up with TRBD2. Losses at the gene ends were 4 bases for V and 5 bases for J; bases not matched to a gene: 8. CDR3 size: 16 residues. Germline loops: CDR1 KGHDR, CDR2 SFDVKD. Written as DNA, the CDR3 is TGTGCCACCAGTGACATTAGCGGGGGGCCGGAAGATACGCAGTATTTT. Amino acids: CATSDISGGPEDTQYF.

This clonotype was detected a few times. As DNA, the CDR3 is TGTGCCAGCAGCGAGGGACAGGGAGGACTAGATACGCAGTATTTT. As protein: CASSEGQGGLDTQYF. This chain connects TRBV14 to TRBJ2-3; 9 nucleotides align to TRBD1. Losses at the gene ends were 5 bases for V and 5 bases for J; bases not matched to a gene: 8. The germline CDR1 and CDR2 sequences are SGHDN and FVKESK. The CDR3 spans 15 residues.

This clonotype was seen a few times. The genes are TRBV20-1 and TRBJ2-1; tentative D call: TRBD1 (7 bases). Germline V gene lookup returns CDR1 DFQATT and CDR2 SNEGSKA (reference sequence). The CDR3 is 13 residues long. The V and J ends lost 6 bases and 2 bases respectively, with 11 bases between them. The CDR3 region is CSARGVTYNEQFF. The CDR3 DNA reads TGCAGTGCCAGGGGGGTCACCTACAATGAGCAGTTCTTC.

J is TRBJ1-2 and V is TRBV27; TRBD1 is a possible D gene (5 bases). Germline values: CDR1 MNHEY, CDR2 SMNVEV (reference sequence). CDR3 length: 14 amino acids. Trimming took 4 bases from V and 7 from J, leaving 16 bases between them. Here the CDR3 reads CASSSRDLVTGYTF. CDR3 sequence (DNA): TGTGCCAGCAGTTCCCGGGACCTTGTAACTGGCTACACCTTC.

In this sample, this clonotype turned up many times. This chain connects TRBV11-2 to TRBJ2-7, with 12 positions matching TRBD2. Trimming took 5 bases from V and 5 from J; bases not matched to a gene: 4. This CDR3 is 14 amino acids long. The germline V gene encodes CDR1 SGHAT and CDR2 FQNNGV. The CDR3 nucleotides read TGTGCCAGCAGCCGAACTAGCGGGGGGAACGAGCAGTACTTC. Protein sequence: CASSRTSGGNEQYF. Full variable domain (remainder filled in from reference TRBV11-2 and TRBJ2-7): EAGVAQSPRYKIIEKRQSVAFWCNPISGHATLYWYQQILGQGPKLLIQFQNNGVVDDSQLPKDRFSAERLKGVDSTLKIQPAKLEDSAVYLCASSRTSGGNEQYFGPGTRLTVT.